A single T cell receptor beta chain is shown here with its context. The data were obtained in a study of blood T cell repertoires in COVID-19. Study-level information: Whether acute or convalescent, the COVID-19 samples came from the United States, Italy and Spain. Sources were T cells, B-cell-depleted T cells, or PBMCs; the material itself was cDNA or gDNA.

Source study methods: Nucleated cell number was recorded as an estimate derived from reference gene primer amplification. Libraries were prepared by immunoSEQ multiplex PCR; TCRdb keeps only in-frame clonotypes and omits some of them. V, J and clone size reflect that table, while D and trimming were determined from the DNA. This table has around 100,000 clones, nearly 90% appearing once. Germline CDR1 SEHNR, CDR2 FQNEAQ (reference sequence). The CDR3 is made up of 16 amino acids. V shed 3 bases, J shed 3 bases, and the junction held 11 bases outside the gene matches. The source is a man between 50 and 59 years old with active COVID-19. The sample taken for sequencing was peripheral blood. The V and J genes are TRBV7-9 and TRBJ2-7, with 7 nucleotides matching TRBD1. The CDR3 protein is CASSFPMTGQYYEQYF. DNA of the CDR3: TGTGCCAGCAGCTTTCCAATGACAGGGCAATACTACGAGCAGTACTTC. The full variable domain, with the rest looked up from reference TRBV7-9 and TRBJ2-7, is DTGVSQNPRHKITKRGQNVTFRCDPISEHNRLYWYRQTLGQGPEFLTYFQNEAQLEKSRLLSDRFSAERPKGSFSTLEIQRTEQGDSAMYLCASSFPMTGQYYEQYFGPGTRLTVT.